The rows below give T cell receptor beta chains drawn from one sample of a study of T cell repertoires in ileal Crohn's disease. Clones were read by immunoSEQ multiplex PCR, and TCRdb kept only the in-frame ones, dropping some. The sample consists of more than 5,500 clones, roughly 90% of them appearing once. The material sequenced was CD4+ T cells from ileum. These receptors all stem from an adult with Crohn's disease. Some clones in this sample may be carry-over from other donors' samples. CDR3s include the opening cysteine and the closing phenylalanine or tryptophan. D genes are given only for firm matches. Only some rows state a clone size, as once, few, many or a class for expanded clones.

D	J	size	V	DNA	CDR3
TRBD1	TRBJ1-1	.	TRBV14	TGTGCCAGCAGCCAAGTAGGGGGCGTTAGCACTGAAGCTTTCTTT	CASSQVGGVSTEAFF
.	TRBJ2-5	.	TRBV15	TGTGCCACCAGCAGAGATACCGGTCGGGAGACCCAGTACTTC	CATSRDTGRETQYF
TRBD2	TRBJ2-6	few	TRBV7-2	TGTGCCAGCAGCGCGAAGTTAGCGGGGGACTCTGGGGCCAACGTCCTGACTTTC	CASSAKLAGDSGANVLTF
.	TRBJ2-7	.	TRBV6-1	TGTGCCAGCAGTGGTTCTAGGGAGCAGTACTTC	CASSGSREQYF
.	TRBJ1-1	few	TRBV7-8	TGTGCCAGCAGCCGATTTTCCGAGTCTAACACTGAAGCTTTCTTT	CASSRFSESNTEAFF
.	TRBJ2-7	.	TRBV11-3	TGTGCCAGCAGCCCGACTAGTCCAGCGGAGCAGTACTTC	CASSPTSPAEQYF
TRBD2	TRBJ2-2	.	TRBV30	TGTGCCTGGAGTGCTCTAGCGGGACCGAACACCGGGGAGCTGTTTTTT	CAWSALAGPNTGELFF
.	TRBJ1-5	few	TRBV19	TGTGCCAGTAGTATCACAGTCGGTCAGCCCCAGCATTTT	CASSITVGQPQHF
.	TRBJ1-3	.	TRBV18	TGTGCCAGCACCGAGGCCCGAAATCCAGTCTCTGGAAACACCATATATTTT	CASTEARNPVSGNTIYF
.	TRBJ2-2	.	TRBV4-2	TGTGCCAGCAGCCAAGCTGGGGGGAGTTCAAGGACCGGGGAGCTGTTTTTT	CASSQAGGSSRTGELFF
.	TRBJ2-7	.	TRBV5-5	TGTGCCAGCAGCCCACAGGGTATCTACGAGCAGTACTTC	CASSPQGIYEQYF
TRBD2	TRBJ2-1	.	TRBV7-3	TGTGCCAGCAGCTCTCACCCCGGGACTAGCACCTACAATGAGCAGTTCTTC	CASSSHPGTSTYNEQFF
TRBD1	TRBJ1-1	once	TRBV10-2	TGCGCCAGCAGTGACCGGACAGGGGGTACTGAAGCTTTCTTT	CASSDRTGGTEAFF
TRBD1	TRBJ2-5	.	TRBV5-1	TGCGCCAGCAGCCCCGTGGGACAGGGGGCTTGGGAGACCCAGTACTTC	CASSPVGQGAWETQYF
TRBD1	TRBJ1-1	.	TRBV5-4	TGTGCCAGCAGGCGGAGTGGGGGCCGACAGGGGAACACTGAAGCTTTCTTT	CASRRSGGRQGNTEAFF
.	TRBJ1-2	.	TRBV2	TGTGCCAGCAGTGAACGGCAGGTTTATGGCTACACCTTC	CASSERQVYGYTF
TRBD2	TRBJ2-6	.	TRBV13	TGTGCCAGCAGCCCCGGGAGACTAGCGGGCAAAGGGGCCAACGTCCTGACTTTC	CASSPGRLAGKGANVLTF
TRBD2	TRBJ2-1	few	TRBV7-8	TGTGCCAGCAGCTTAAGTAGCGGGAGTTACAATGAGCAGTTCTTC	CASSLSSGSYNEQFF
.	TRBJ2-2	.	TRBV5-6	TGTGCCAGCAGCTCAAGACTGAACACCGGGGAGCTGTTTTTT	CASSSRLNTGELFF
.	TRBJ2-2	.	TRBV7-6	TGTGCCAGCAGCTCGCTGGGAGGCACCGGGGAGCTGTTTTTT	CASSSLGGTGELFF
.	TRBJ1-2	.	TRBV19	TGTGCCAGTAGTCCATTAGACAGGCAGTCCTATGGCTACACCTTC	CASSPLDRQSYGYTF
TRBD2	TRBJ2-7	.	TRBV27	TGTGCCAGCAGTTTGTTAGCGGGGTACGAGCAGTACTTC	CASSLLAGYEQYF
TRBD1	TRBJ1-1	.	TRBV7-9	TGTGCCAGCAGCTCTTCCCCCGGGACAGGGATGAACACTGAAGCTTTCTTT	CASSSSPGTGMNTEAFF
TRBD1	TRBJ1-4	few	TRBV18	TGTGTCGTCCCGGCGAGGGGGCCATTTACCAATGATGAAAAACTGTTTTTT	CVVPARGPFTNDEKLFF
TRBD2	TRBJ2-7	.	TRBV5-1	TGCGCCAGCTCACTGCGGGAGGCATCCTACGAGCAGTACTTC	CASSLREASYEQYF
TRBD2	TRBJ2-1	.	TRBV30	TGTGCCTGGAGTCTAGCGGGAGCGGCGGATGAGCAGTTCTTC	CAWSLAGAADEQFF
TRBD2	TRBJ2-7	.	TRBV7-2	TGTGCCAGCAGCCCCCCCCGGGTAGCGGGGATCGAGCAGTACTTC	CASSPPRVAGIEQYF
TRBD1	TRBJ2-3	.	TRBV10-3	TGTGCCATCAGTGACCGTGGACAGGGCCCAGATACGCAGTATTTT	CAISDRGQGPDTQYF
.	TRBJ1-2	.	TRBV28	TGTGCCAGCAGTTTAGGCACCGCTAACTATGGCTACACCTTC	CASSLGTANYGYTF
TRBD2	TRBJ2-7	.	TRBV29-1	TGCAGCGTCAACATTCCCGCAAAGGCGGGAGTAAAATACGAGCAGTACTTC	CSVNIPAKAGVKYEQYF
.	TRBJ1-1	.	TRBV28	TGTGCCAGCAGTTCTCCACAGGGCGGCAACACTGAAGCTTTCTTT	CASSSPQGGNTEAFF
TRBD2	TRBJ2-1	.	TRBV5-1	TGCGCCAGCAGTTTAGCGGGACCTACCTACAATGAGCAGTTCTTC	CASSLAGPTYNEQFF
.	TRBJ1-1	.	TRBV15	TGTGCCACCAGCAGAGGCCTGACAGGAACTGAAGCTTTCTTT	CATSRGLTGTEAFF
.	TRBJ2-2	.	TRBV10-3	TGTGCCATCGCGGGGGCATGGAACACCGGGGAGCTGTTTTTT	CAIAGAWNTGELFF
TRBD1	TRBJ2-5	.	TRBV11-3	TGTGCCAGCAGCTCTCGGACAGGGGGCTGGAAAGAGACCCAGTACTTC	CASSSRTGGWKETQYF
TRBD2	TRBJ2-7	.	TRBV7-2	TGTGCCAGCAGCTCACTAGCGGGGGTTGGGTACGAGCAGTACTTC	CASSSLAGVGYEQYF
TRBD1	TRBJ2-7	.	TRBV7-9	TGTGCCAGCAGCCGCAGAACCGGGACAGGTTCTGACTACGAGCAGTACTTC	CASSRRTGTGSDYEQYF
.	TRBJ2-1	.	TRBV29-1	TGCAGCGGTCGGGACTCTTACAATGAGCAGTTCTTC	CSGRDSYNEQFF
.	TRBJ2-7	.	TRBV30	TGTGCCTGGAGGGACAGACTTCCTACCTACGAGCAGTACTTC	CAWRDRLPTYEQYF
.	TRBJ1-6	.	TRBV5-1	TGCGCCAGCAGCTTCACCGGGACTCAGGATTCACCCCTCCACTTT	CASSFTGTQDSPLHF
.	TRBJ2-3	.	TRBV28	TGTGCCAGCAGTCTCGACAGGATGAGCACAGATACGCAGTATTTT	CASSLDRMSTDTQYF